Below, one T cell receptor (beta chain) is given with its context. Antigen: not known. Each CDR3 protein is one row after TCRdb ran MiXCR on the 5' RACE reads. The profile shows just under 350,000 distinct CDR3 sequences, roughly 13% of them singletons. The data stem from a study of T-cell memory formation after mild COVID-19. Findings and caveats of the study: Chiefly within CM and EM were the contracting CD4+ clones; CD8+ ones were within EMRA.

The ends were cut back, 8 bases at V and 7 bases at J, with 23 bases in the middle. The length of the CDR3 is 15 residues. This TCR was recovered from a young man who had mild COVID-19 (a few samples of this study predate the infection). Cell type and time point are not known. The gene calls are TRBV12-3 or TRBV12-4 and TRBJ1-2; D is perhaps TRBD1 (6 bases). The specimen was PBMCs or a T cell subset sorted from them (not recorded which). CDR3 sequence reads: CASGSLQGPAGGYTF. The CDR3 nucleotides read TGTGCCAGCGGAAGCCTACAGGGCCCCGCGGGTGGCTACACCTTC.